Shown below are 17 T cell receptor beta chains from a single sample sequenced in a study of Ad26.COV2.S vaccination and SARS-CoV-2 variants (TCRdb year 2021). Libraries were prepared through the immunoSEQ multiplex PCR assay. TCRdb took this table from immuneACCESS and kept in-frame rearrangements with V and J called. Such tables lack part of the clones; where checked against another copy, unresolved V genes explain under half of the gap, and the rest is unexplained. The table for this sample lists over 400,000 clones; around 92% of them were counted only once. The top ten clonotypes cover over 1.5% of the sample. What this sample's treatment or condition label stands for: 15 to 20 received Ad26.COV2.S at low or high dose, single or two shots; five or six received placebo; per-sample allocation not given. For vaccine and placebo recipients, the sequenced repertoires came from samples collected on day 63 after the first injection.

The sequencing used peripheral blood, collected in a trial of Ad26.COV2.S vaccine versus placebo. These receptors all stem from a person aged 18 to 65 who received the Ad26.COV2.S COVID-19 vaccine or a placebo.

The chain is built from TRBV9 and TRBJ1-2; perhaps TRBD1 as D (5 bases). The CDR3 has 16 amino acids. Trimming removed 0 bases from V and 8 bases from J, with 20 bases in between. CDR1 and CDR2 (germline): SGDLS, YYNGEE. CDR3 nucleotide sequence: TGTGCCAGCAGCGTAGCTAAGGAAGGGGAGGCTGGAGGCTACACCTTC. This gives the protein CASSVAKEGEAGGYTF.

The J gene is TRBJ2-2, the V gene TRBV14, with D perhaps given as TRBD1 or TRBD2 (6 bases each). With 6 bases removed from V and 5 bases from J, the gap between germline ends came to 22 bases. This CDR3 has 17 amino acids. In germline, CDR1 is SGHDN, CDR2 FVKESK. DNA of the CDR3: TGTGCCAGCAGACCCCACCAATTGGGGGGCCGAACCGGGGAGCTGTTTTTT. Translated, it gives CASRPHQLGGRTGELFF.

This sequence joins TRBV9 and TRBJ2-3, with D tentatively TRBD2 (6 bases). Germline-derived CDR1 and CDR2 are SGDLS and YYNGEE. The CDR3 contains 15 residues. Trimming cost V 4 bases and J 0 bases, with 12 bases left between them. CDR3 protein: CASSHSGLSTDTQYF. In DNA, the CDR3 is TGTGCCAGCAGCCATTCGGGACTGAGCACAGATACGCAGTATTTT.

The chain combines TRBV3-1 (or the pseudogene TRBV3-2) with TRBJ2-7; tentative D call: TRBD1 (6 bases). The CDR3 sequence is 14 residues long. Germline values: CDR1 LGHDT, CDR2 YNNKEL (reference sequence). V gave up 1 base and J gave up 2 bases, with 9 bases separating them. The CDR3 here is CASSQGTGPYEQYF. For the CDR3, the DNA is TGTGCCAGCAGCCAAGGCACAGGGCCCTACGAGCAGTACTTC.

The chain couples TRBV6-2 or TRBV6-3 to TRBJ2-7, with TRBD2 matching over 8 bases. The germline V gene has CDR1 MNHEY and CDR2 SVGEGT. V was clipped by 6 bases and J by 2 bases; unmatched bases: 12. The CDR3 covers 16 residues. As DNA, the CDR3 is TGTGCCAGCAGCAACCGGCGGGGGGTCCCCCCCTACGAGCAGTACTTC. The encoded protein is CASSNRRGVPPYEQYF.

CDR3 residues: CASSQRKSGGYNEQFF. CDR3 nucleotides: TGTGCCAGCAGCCAAAGGAAAAGCGGGGGCTACAATGAGCAGTTCTTC. The chain employs TRBV3-1 (or the pseudogene TRBV3-2) and TRBJ2-1; 8 bases match TRBD2. Looked up from germline, CDR1 is LGHDT and CDR2 is YNNKEL (reference sequence). Trimming removed 2 bases from V and 3 bases from J; junction bases left unmatched: 6. CDR3 length equals 16 residues.

The gene calls are TRBV5-1 and TRBJ2-2; D might be TRBD2 (7 bases). CDR1 and CDR2 (germline): SGHRS, YFSETQ. V was pared by 4 bases and J by 4 bases, with 11 bases between. CDR3 length equals 14 residues. The CDR3 DNA is TGCGCCAGCAGCCGGGGGGCCTCCACCGGGGAGCTGTTTTTT. It translates to CASSRGASTGELFF.

The V gene is TRBV5-4, the J gene TRBJ1-2, with D perhaps TRBD1 (6 bases). Germline V gene lookup returns CDR1 SGHNT and CDR2 YYREEE (reference sequence). The V end lost 1 base, the J end lost 4 bases, and 14 bases lay between the germline ends. The CDR3 runs 15 residues. CDR3 residues: CASSLFGTGFYGYTF. The CDR3 DNA is TGTGCCAGCAGCTTGTTTGGTACAGGGTTCTATGGCTACACCTTC.

This clone showed up just once. The V and J genes are TRBV5-5 and TRBJ2-7; D unresolved. The CDR3 runs 13 residues. The germline gives CDR1 SGHKS, CDR2 YYEKEE (reference sequence). V lost 0 bases and J lost 3, with 7 bases in between. CDR3 sequence: CASSLVTYYEQYF. The CDR3 region has the DNA TGTGCCAGCAGCTTGGTTACTTACTACGAGCAGTACTTC.

The chain links TRBV18 to TRBJ1-3; no clear D gene. V shed 2 bases and J shed 4 bases, with 9 bases lying between them. This CDR3 is built from 14 residues. The germline CDR1 and CDR2 sequences are KGHSH and LQKENI. The CDR3 coding sequence is TGTGCCAGCTCACCAGGAACACACGGAAACACCATATATTTT. Its translation is CASSPGTHGNTIYF.

The rearrangement links TRBV5-1 to TRBJ2-2; 8 bases fit TRBD1. Germline V lookup: CDR1 SGHRS, CDR2 YFSETQ. V shed 4 bases, J shed 3 bases, and the junction held 5 bases outside the gene matches. This CDR3 has 15 amino acids. CDR3 coding DNA: TGCGCCAGCAGCATGACAGGGGTGGACACCGGGGAGCTGTTTTTT. Translation: CASSMTGVDTGELFF.

The chain has TRBV5-1 and TRBJ1-1; D possibly corresponds to TRBD1 (5 bases). The CDR3 contains 14 residues. CDR1 SGHRS and CDR2 YFSETQ come from the germline V gene. Trimming took 3 bases from V and 4 from J, leaving 13 bases between them. The CDR3 here is CASSWNIGGTEAFF. CDR3 DNA sequence: TGCGCCAGCAGCTGGAACATTGGGGGCACTGAAGCTTTCTTT.

The chain joins TRBV5-4 to TRBJ2-5; D might be TRBD2 (5 bases). Germline assignment: CDR1 SGHNT and CDR2 YYREEE (reference sequence). This CDR3 is 13 amino acids long. Trimming pared 2 bases from V and 5 bases from J, leaving 10 bases between. CDR3 protein: CASSLYGGETQYF. CDR3 in DNA: TGTGCCAGCAGCTTATACGGAGGCGAGACCCAGTACTTC. The full variable domain, rest sourced from reference TRBV5-4 and TRBJ2-5, is ETGVTQSPTHLIKTRGQQVTLRCSSQSGHNTVSWYQQALGQGPQFIFQYYREEENGRGNFPPRFSGLQFPNYSSELNVNALELDDSALYLCASSLYGGETQYFGPGTRLLVL.

This clone was found once. The CDR3 DNA reads as TGTGCCAGCAGTCCTACCGGGACAGGGAATTCACCCCTCCACTTT. Translating gives CASSPTGTGNSPLHF. The chain combines TRBV6-6 with TRBJ1-6; 9 bases match TRBD1. Looked up from germline, CDR1 is MNHNY and CDR2 is SVGAGI (reference sequence). The trim removed 5 bases at V and 7 bases at J, leaving 6 bases unmatched. This CDR3 comprises 15 residues.

This clone was seen more than once but under ten times. The same CDR3 arises from other DNA sequences in this sample as well. This sequence joins TRBV4-2 and TRBJ1-1, with 8 positions matching TRBD1. J lost 0 bases, V lost 4 bases, and 7 bases had no gene match. Per germline, CDR1 LGHNA and CDR2 YNFKEQ. The CDR3 is 16 residues long. The CDR3 DNA follows: TGTGCCAGCAGCCGGGGGACAGGCGGTATGAACACTGAAGCTTTCTTT. It is translated as CASSRGTGGMNTEAFF.

The chain couples TRBV18 to TRBJ2-7; no definite D call. This CDR3 is built from 13 residues. In germline, CDR1 is KGHSH, CDR2 LQKENI. Deletions cut 6 bases from V and 1 base from J, with 10 bases between. In DNA form, the CDR3 reads TGTGCCAGCTCTTCTCTCGAATCCTACGAGCAGTACTTC. It specifies CASSSLESYEQYF.

The rearrangement links TRBV27 to TRBJ2-5; 8 nucleotides match TRBD2. CDR1 MNHEY and CDR2 SMNVEV come from the germline V gene (reference sequence). The CDR3 has 15 residues. Losses at the gene ends were 9 bases for V and 5 bases for J; bases not matched to a gene: 14. DNA of the CDR3: TGTGCCAGTTCAGGAGGGGCGGGGGGAGGTGAGACCCAGTACTTC. It encodes CASSGGAGGGETQYF.